A selection of T cell receptor beta chains follows, all from one sample in a study of regulatory dendritic cells for organ transplantation. Antigens of these TCRs are unknown. Clones were sequenced by immunoSEQ multiplex PCR, and TCRdb holds only the in-frame ones, with some missing. Of 3,500 to 4,500 clones detected, 60% appear once; the ten largest clones hold 15% to 20%. Source material: memory CD8+ T cells from blood cultured with regulatory dendritic cells. All receptors come from a human donor in good health. The CDR3 runs from the conserved cysteine through the conserved F or W. A D gene is named only where the DNA matches it firmly. Clone size is shown for a subset of rows, as once, few, many or a class of expanded clone.

TRBJ2-7 | TRBV18 | TRBD1 | few | TGTGCCAGCTTATCCGGGACAGGTACCTACGAGCAGTACTTC | CASLSGTGTYEQYF
TRBJ2-5 | TRBV7-8 | TRBD2 | NA | TGTGCCAGCAGCACCGGGACTAGCGGACAAGAGACCCAGTACTTC | CASSTGTSGQETQYF
TRBJ1-1 | TRBV10-3 | NA | few | TGTGCCATCAGTGGTTCTTCGGTGAACACTGAAGCTTTCTTT | CAISGSSVNTEAFF
TRBJ1-1 | TRBV19 | NA | few | TGTGCCAGTAGTCGGAGTGGGAGGGCTTTCTTT | CASSRSGRAFF
TRBJ2-5 | TRBV7-9 | NA | few | TGTGCCAGCAGCTGGCCCGAGGCAGGGAGGGAGACCCAGTACTTC | CASSWPEAGRETQYF
TRBJ1-2 | TRBV29-1 | TRBD1 | NA | TGCAGCGTTGAAGGGACAGGGGGCAGGAGCTATGGCTACACCTTC | CSVEGTGGRSYGYTF
TRBJ1-6 | TRBV5-6 | NA | NA | TGTGCCAGCAGCCCCAACGGATTAGCTACCAGCTCCTATAATTCACCCCTCCACTTT | CASSPNGLATSSYNSPLHF
TRBJ2-1 | TRBV7-3 | NA | NA | TGTGCCAGCAGCTCCTCGGTCTACAATGAGCAGTTCTTC | CASSSSVYNEQFF
TRBJ1-4 | TRBV27 | TRBD1 | NA | TGTGCCAGCAGTTTATGGCAGGGGGCGACTAATGAAAAACTGTTTTTT | CASSLWQGATNEKLFF
TRBJ2-4 | TRBV25-1 | TRBD1 | NA | TGTGCCAGCAGTGAGACAGGGGGCGCGAAAAACATTCAGTACTTC | CASSETGGAKNIQYF
TRBJ2-3 | TRBV5-5 | NA | NA | TGTGCCAGCAGCTCGACGACAGCCCCACTCACAGATACGCAGTATTTT | CASSSTTAPLTDTQYF
TRBJ2-7 | TRBV9 | TRBD1 | medium-sized | TGTGCCAGCAGCGTAGCGGGAACAGGGGGCAGCGAGCAGTACTTC | CASSVAGTGGSEQYF
TRBJ1-2 | TRBV21-1 | NA | NA | TGTGCCAGCAGCAAAGTACAGGCTCCCGATGGCTACACCTTC | CASSKVQAPDGYTF
TRBJ1-1 | TRBV10-2 | TRBD1 | few | TGCGCCAGCAGTGAAAGGGGGCCGAACACTGAAGCTTTCTTT | CASSERGPNTEAFF
TRBJ2-3 | TRBV13 | NA | NA | TGTGCCAGCCACGGTCGAAAAGATACGCAGTATTTT | CASHGRKDTQYF
TRBJ1-2 | TRBV12-5 | NA | NA | TGTGCTAGTGCCTATGGGGGGTCAAACCCATATGGCTACACCTTC | CASAYGGSNPYGYTF
TRBJ1-1 | TRBV4-3 | TRBD1 | NA | TGCGCCAGCAGCCAGGACAGGGTAGGGAACACTGAAGCTTTCTTT | CASSQDRVGNTEAFF
TRBJ1-6 | TRBV9 | TRBD1 | NA | TGTGCCAGCAGTGAGGGGGCGGTTAGGGCTTCACCCCTCCACTTT | CASSEGAVRASPLHF